This T cell receptor (beta chain) was retrieved from a study of T cells after yellow fever vaccination. Notes on the study in general: A weaker but faster secondary response was observed, peaking on day 5 versus 15. Post-booster repertoires contained most primary-vaccination clones again (almost 97% CD4, about 88% CD8). The study noted that FACS-sorted repertoires could contain abundant clonotypes contaminating from the bulk population.

The study made its TCR cDNA through 5'RACE template switching. That step introduced a universal primer site along with UMIs. TCRdb used MiXCR to reprocess the 5' RACE reads, holding one entry per CDR3 protein. Of 500,000 to 650,000 distinct CDR3 sequences in the sample, less than 15% were seen once. The CDR3 contains 12 residues. Germline loops: CDR1 DFQATT, CDR2 SNEGSKA (reference sequence). V was pared by 3 bases and J by 3 bases, with 9 bases between. A remark on this clonotype: Its antigen is undetermined.

V and J are TRBV20-1 and TRBJ2-7; no reliable D call. Here the sequenced sample was PBMCs, taken on the day of the yellow fever booster vaccination. This TCR was recovered from a man aged 25 to 40 who received the YFV17D yellow fever vaccine. The CDR3 nucleotides are TGCAGTGCTAGTGTGGCTAACTACGAGCAGTACTTC. It yields the protein CSASVANYEQYF.